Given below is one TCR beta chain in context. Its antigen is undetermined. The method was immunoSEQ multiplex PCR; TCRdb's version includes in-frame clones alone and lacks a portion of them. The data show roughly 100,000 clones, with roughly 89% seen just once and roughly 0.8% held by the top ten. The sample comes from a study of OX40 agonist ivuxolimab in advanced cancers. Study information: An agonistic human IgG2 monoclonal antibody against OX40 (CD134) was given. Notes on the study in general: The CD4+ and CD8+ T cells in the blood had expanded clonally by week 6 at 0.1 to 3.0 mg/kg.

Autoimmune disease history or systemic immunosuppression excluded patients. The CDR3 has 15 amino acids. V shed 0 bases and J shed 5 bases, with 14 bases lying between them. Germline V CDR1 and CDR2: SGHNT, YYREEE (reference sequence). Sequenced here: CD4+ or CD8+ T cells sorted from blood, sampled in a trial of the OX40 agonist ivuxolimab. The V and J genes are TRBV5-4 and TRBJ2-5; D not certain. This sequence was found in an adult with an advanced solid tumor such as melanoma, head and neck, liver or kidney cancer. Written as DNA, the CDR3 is TGTGCCAGCAGCTTGGTCGTCGGGCCGTGGGAGACCCAGTACTTC. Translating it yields CASSLVVGPWETQYF.